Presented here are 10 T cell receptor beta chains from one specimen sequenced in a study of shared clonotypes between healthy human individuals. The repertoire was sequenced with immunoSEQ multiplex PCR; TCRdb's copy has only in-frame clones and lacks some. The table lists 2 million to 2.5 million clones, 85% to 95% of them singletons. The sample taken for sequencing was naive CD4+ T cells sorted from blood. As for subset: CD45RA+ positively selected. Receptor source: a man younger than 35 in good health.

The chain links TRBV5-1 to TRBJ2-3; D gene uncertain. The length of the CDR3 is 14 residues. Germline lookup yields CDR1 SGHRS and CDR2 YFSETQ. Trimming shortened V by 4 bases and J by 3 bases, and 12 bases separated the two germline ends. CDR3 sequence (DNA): TGCGCCAGCAGCCTTTCTGGGCTTACAGATACGCAGTATTTT. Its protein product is CASSLSGLTDTQYF.

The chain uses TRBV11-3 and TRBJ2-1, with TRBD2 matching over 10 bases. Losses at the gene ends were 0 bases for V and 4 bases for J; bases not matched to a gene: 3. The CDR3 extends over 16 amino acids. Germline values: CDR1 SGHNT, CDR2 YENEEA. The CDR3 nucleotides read TGTGCCAGCAGCTTAGATGGGACTAGCGCTTACAATGAGCAGTTCTTC. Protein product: CASSLDGTSAYNEQFF.

This chain's CDR3 is CASSDPVLSGANVLTF. The CDR3 DNA reads TGTGCCAGCAGCGACCCTGTTCTCTCTGGGGCCAACGTCCTGACTTTC. The V call is TRBV7-2, the J call TRBJ2-6; no firm D call. Germline-derived CDR1 and CDR2 are SGHTA and FQGNSA. The CDR3 runs 16 residues. Between the trimmed V and J ends, which lost 5 bases and 0 bases, there was a span of 11 bases.

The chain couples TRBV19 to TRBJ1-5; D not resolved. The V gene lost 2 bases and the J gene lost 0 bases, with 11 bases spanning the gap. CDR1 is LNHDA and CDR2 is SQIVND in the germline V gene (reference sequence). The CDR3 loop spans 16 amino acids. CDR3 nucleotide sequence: TGTGCCAGTAGTATAAACGCGATATATAGCAATCAGCCCCAGCATTTT. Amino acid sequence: CASSINAIYSNQPQHF.

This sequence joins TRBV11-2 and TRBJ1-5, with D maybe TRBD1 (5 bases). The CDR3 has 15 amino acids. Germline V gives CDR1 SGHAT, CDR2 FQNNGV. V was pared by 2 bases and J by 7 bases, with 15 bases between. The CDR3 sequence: CASSLIAGQQQPQHF. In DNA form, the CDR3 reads TGTGCCAGCAGCTTAATTGCAGGGCAGCAGCAGCCCCAGCATTTT. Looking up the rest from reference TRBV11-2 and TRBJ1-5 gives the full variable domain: EAGVAQSPRYKIIEKRQSVAFWCNPISGHATLYWYQQILGQGPKLLIQFQNNGVVDDSQLPKDRFSAERLKGVDSTLKIQPAKLEDSAVYLCASSLIAGQQQPQHFGDGTRLSIL.

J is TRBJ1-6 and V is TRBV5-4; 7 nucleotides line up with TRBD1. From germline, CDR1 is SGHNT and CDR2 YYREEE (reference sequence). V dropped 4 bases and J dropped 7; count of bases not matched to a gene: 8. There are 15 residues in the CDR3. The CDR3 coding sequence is TGTGCCAGCAGCGTGCAGGGGGTCGGAAATTCACCCCTCCACTTT. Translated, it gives CASSVQGVGNSPLHF.

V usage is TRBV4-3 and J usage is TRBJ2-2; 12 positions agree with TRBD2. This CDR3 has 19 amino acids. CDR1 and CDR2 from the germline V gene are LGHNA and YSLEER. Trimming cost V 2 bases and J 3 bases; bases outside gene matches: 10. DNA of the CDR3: TGCGCCAGCAGCCAAACTCGGACTAGCGGGATGTTTGACACCGGGGAGCTGTTTTTT. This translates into CASSQTRTSGMFDTGELFF.

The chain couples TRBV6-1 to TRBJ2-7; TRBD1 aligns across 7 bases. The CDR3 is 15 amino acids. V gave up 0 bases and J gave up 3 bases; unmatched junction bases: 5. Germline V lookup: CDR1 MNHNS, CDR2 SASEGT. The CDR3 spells CASSEAGTEHYEQYF. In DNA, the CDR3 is TGTGCCAGCAGTGAAGCTGGGACAGAGCACTACGAGCAGTACTTC.

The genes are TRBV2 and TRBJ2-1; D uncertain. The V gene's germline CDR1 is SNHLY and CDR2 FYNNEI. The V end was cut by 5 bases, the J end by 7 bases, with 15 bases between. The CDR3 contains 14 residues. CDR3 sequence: CASSLQMVVNEQFF. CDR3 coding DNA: TGTGCCAGCAGTCTTCAGATGGTTGTGAATGAGCAGTTCTTC.

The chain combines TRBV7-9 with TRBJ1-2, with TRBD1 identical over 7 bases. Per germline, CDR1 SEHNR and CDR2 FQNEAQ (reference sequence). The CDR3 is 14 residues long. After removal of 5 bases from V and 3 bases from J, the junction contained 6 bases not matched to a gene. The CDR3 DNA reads TGTGCCAGCAGCCGGGACAGTGAGCACTATGGCTACACCTTC. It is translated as CASSRDSEHYGYTF.